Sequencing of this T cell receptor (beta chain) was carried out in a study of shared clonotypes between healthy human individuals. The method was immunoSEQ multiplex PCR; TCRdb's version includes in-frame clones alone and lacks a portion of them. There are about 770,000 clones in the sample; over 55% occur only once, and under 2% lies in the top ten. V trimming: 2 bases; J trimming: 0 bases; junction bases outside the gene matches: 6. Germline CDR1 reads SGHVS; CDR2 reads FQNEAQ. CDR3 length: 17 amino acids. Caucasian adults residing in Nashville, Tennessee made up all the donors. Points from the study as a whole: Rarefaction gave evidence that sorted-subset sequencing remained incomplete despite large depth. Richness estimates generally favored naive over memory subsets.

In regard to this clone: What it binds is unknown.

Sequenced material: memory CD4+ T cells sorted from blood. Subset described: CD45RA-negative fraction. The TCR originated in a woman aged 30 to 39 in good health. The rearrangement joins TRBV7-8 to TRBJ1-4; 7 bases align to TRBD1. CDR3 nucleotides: TGTGCCAGCAGCTTAACCGACAGGGCCGCAACTAATGAAAAACTGTTTTTT. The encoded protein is CASSLTDRAATNEKLFF.